The 2 T cell receptor beta chains below all came from one sample that was sequenced in a study of cytomegalovirus exposure and HLA in healthy donors (dated by TCRdb to about 2017). Library preparation was by the immunoSEQ multiplex PCR assay. For the multiplex PCR, a mixture combining 60 forward primers for TCR Vbeta segments and 13 reverse primers for TCR Jbeta segments was used. Drawn from immuneACCESS, this table holds only the in-frame rearrangements with V and J called that TCRdb kept. Clones are partly lost; checked studies trace under half to an unresolved V gene and leave the rest unexplained. Counted in this sample were roughly 86,000 clones; more than 65% of them appeared once. Of the sample, almost 8.5% is held by the ten largest clones. Source material: PBMCs. The receptors were sampled from a man in his 60s in good health and CMV-seronegative.

This clone was seen a few times. The chain is built from TRBV5-8 and TRBJ2-3; 10 bases align to TRBD2. V trimming: 4 bases; J trimming: 4 bases; junction bases outside the gene matches: 6. CDR1 and CDR2 from the germline V gene are SGHTS and YDEGEE. The CDR3 extends over 15 amino acids. The CDR3 region is CASSPSGGAPDTQYF. The CDR3 DNA reads as TGTGCCAGCAGCCCAAGCGGGGGGGCCCCAGATACGCAGTATTTT.

The gene calls are TRBV30 and TRBJ2-1; possible D gene TRBD2, 5 bases. The CDR3 covers 15 residues. V was clipped by 0 bases and J by 9 bases, with 18 bases between them. Germline values: CDR1 GTSNPN, CDR2 SVGIG (reference sequence). CDR3 in amino acids: CAWSVRGNLLGEQFF. Written as DNA, the CDR3 is TGTGCCTGGAGTGTACGGGGAAATCTCCTGGGTGAGCAGTTCTTC.